This T cell receptor beta chain was identified in a study of PD-1 blockade in classical Hodgkin lymphoma. Study-level results: Causes of the repertoire differences remain undefined, possibly disease activity or prior therapy. Exclusion was applied to patients who started nivolumab under 1 year after ASCT.

Germline V CDR1 and CDR2: SGHAT, FQNNGV. V was clipped by 3 bases and J by 0 bases, with 11 bases between them. CDR3 length: 15 amino acids. Time point denoted: cycle 4 day 1 (C4D1), after less than 7 weeks of nivolumab. All patients relapsed after autologous stem cell transplantation, and brentuximab vedotin exposure varied. Magnetic negative selection of thawed PBMCs was the method by which CD4+ T cells were purified. This clone showed up just once. Its antigen is not known. Generated by immunoSEQ multiplex PCR, the TCRdb table keeps only in-frame clones and is missing some. The sample has under 5,000 clones, about 79% seen once.

This clonotype originated in a human donor with classical Hodgkin lymphoma. This chain connects TRBV11-2 to TRBJ1-2, with D perhaps TRBD1 (6 bases). The sequenced sample was CD4+ T cells from blood, obtained before the fourth cycle of nivolumab. CDR3 coding DNA: TGTGCCAGCAGCTTCCACAGGGACCCTAACTATGGCTACACCTTC. This codes for CASSFHRDPNYGYTF. The full variable domain, its missing parts supplied by reference TRBV11-2 and TRBJ1-2, is EAGVAQSPRYKIIEKRQSVAFWCNPISGHATLYWYQQILGQGPKLLIQFQNNGVVDDSQLPKDRFSAERLKGVDSTLKIQPAKLEDSAVYLCASSFHRDPNYGYTFGSGTRLTVV.